This T cell receptor beta chain was identified in a study of tumor and adjacent non-tumor tissue in lung cancer. Study overall: The cohort had about a dozen adenocarcinoma, a couple of squamous cell and 1 small cell patients. Study-wide results and caveats: Compared with tumor, normal lung showed significantly lower TCR diversity.

This clonotype was detected a few times. Its antigen is unidentified. Since a much larger clone is just one base distant, this may be a read error. RNA was extracted from bulk tissue without any cell sorting. Distant lung tissue was collected more than 3 cm away from the tumor edge. Chemotherapy-naive patients with new lung cancer underwent thoracic surgery in China, August–November 2014. The library came from three nested PCR rounds adapted from ARM-PCR protocols. TCRdb fed the multiplex PCR reads into MiXCR, producing one record per CDR3 protein. The top ten hold approximately 55% of the sample, which has around 80,000 distinct CDR3 sequences, approximately 81% seen once. Germline assignment: CDR1 MNHEY and CDR2 SVGAGI. CDR3 length: 14 amino acids.

What was sequenced was distant non-tumor lung tissue. V and J are TRBV6-5 and TRBJ2-7; D is possibly TRBD1 (5 bases). This receptor was identified in a man aged 55-75 years with non-small cell lung cancer. DNA of the CDR3: TGTGCCAGCCGCAGGGCCAGGGCAACCTACGAGCGGTACTTC. This encodes CASRRARATYERYF.